This T cell receptor beta chain was profiled in a study of beta chain features in type 1 diabetes. The study reverse transcribed the entire isolated RNA, so it sequenced expressed TCRB transcripts. Measured with immunoSEQ multiplex PCR; TCRdb has only the in-frame clones, and not every one. The table lists some 100,000 clones, around 40% of them singletons. From germline, CDR1 is SGHAT and CDR2 FQNNGV. This CDR3 spans 16 amino acids. The J segment lost 8 bases and the V segment lost 4 bases, leaving 7 bases of the junction unmatched. The V gene is TRBV11-2, the J gene TRBJ2-1, with 14 bases that match TRBD2. The sample comprised stem cell memory CD4+ T cells from blood. This receptor was obtained from a woman younger than 35 in good health. This CDR3 reads CASSSWGTSGSDEQFF. The DNA of the CDR3 is TGTGCCAGCAGCTCGTGGGGGACTAGCGGGAGTGATGAGCAGTTCTTC.